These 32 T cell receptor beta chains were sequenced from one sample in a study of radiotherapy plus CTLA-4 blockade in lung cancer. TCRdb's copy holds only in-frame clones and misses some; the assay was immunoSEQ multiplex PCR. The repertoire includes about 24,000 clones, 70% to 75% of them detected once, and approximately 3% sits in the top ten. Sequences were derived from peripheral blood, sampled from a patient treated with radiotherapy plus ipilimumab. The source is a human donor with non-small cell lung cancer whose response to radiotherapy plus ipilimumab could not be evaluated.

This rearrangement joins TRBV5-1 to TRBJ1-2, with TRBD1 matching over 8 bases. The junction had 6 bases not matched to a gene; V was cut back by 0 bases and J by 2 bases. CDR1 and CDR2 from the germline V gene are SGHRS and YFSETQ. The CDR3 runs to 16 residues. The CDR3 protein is CASSLEAGGSNYGYTF. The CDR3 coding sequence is TGCGCCAGCAGCTTGGAGGCAGGGGGCTCGAACTATGGCTACACCTTC.

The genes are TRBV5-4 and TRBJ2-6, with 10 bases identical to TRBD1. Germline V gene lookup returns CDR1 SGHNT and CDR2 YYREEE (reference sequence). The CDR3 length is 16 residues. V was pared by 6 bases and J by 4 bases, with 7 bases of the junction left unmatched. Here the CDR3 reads CASTLDRGRGANVLTF. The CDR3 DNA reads TGTGCCAGCACCCTAGACAGGGGGCGAGGGGCCAACGTCCTGACTTTC.

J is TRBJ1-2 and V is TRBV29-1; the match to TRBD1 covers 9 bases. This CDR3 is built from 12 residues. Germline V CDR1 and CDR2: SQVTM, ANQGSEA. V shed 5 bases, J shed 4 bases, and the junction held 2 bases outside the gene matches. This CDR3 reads CSVQGQGYGYTF. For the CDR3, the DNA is TGCAGCGTTCAGGGACAGGGCTATGGCTACACCTTC.

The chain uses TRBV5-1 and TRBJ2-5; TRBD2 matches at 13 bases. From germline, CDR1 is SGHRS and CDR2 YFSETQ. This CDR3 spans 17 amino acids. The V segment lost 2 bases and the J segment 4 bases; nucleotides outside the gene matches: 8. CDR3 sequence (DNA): TGCGCCAGCAGCTTAGAGCCACTAGCGGGAGGGCCAGAGACCCAGTACTTC. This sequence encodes CASSLEPLAGGPETQYF. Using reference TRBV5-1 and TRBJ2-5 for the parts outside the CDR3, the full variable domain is KAGVTQTPRYLIKTRGQQVTLSCSPISGHRSVSWYQQTPGQGLQFLFEYFSETQRNKGNFPGRFSGRQFSNSRSEMNVSTLELGDSALYLCASSLEPLAGGPETQYFGPGTRLLVL.

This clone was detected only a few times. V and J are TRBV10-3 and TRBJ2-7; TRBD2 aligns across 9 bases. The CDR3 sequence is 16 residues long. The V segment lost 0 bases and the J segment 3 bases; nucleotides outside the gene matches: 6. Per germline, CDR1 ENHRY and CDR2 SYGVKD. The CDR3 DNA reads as TGTGCCATCAGTGAGTCGACTAGCGGCTCTATCTACGAGCAGTACTTC. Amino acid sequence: CAISESTSGSIYEQYF.

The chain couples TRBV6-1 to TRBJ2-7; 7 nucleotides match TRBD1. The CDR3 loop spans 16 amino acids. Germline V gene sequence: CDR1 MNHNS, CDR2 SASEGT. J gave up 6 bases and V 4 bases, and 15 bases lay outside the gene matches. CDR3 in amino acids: CASSGHNRGITSEQYF. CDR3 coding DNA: TGTGCCAGCAGTGGACACAACAGGGGTATAACGAGCGAGCAGTACTTC.

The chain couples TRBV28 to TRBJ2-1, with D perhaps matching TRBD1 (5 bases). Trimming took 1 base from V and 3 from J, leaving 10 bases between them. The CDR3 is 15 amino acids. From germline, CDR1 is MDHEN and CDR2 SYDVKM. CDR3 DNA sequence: TGTGCCAGCAGTTTATACCAGGGAAGCTACAATGAGCAGTTCTTC. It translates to CASSLYQGSYNEQFF.

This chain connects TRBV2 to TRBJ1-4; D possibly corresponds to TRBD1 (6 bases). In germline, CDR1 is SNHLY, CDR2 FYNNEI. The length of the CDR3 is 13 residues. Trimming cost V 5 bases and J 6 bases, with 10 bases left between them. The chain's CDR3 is CASSSYRDEKLFF. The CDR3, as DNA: TGTGCCAGCAGTTCCTACAGGGATGAAAAACTGTTTTTT.

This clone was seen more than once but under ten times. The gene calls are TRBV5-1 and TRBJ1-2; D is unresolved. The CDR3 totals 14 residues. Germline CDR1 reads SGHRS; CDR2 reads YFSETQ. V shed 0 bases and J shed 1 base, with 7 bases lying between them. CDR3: CASSLVGLNYGYTF. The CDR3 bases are TGCGCCAGCAGCTTGGTTGGGCTTAACTATGGCTACACCTTC.

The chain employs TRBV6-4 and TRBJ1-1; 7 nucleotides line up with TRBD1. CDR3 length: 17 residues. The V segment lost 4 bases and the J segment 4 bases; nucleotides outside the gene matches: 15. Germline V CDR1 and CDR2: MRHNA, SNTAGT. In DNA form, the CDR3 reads TGTGCCAGCAGTGTCCGTCCCGGGACAGTACGGGGCACTGAAGCTTTCTTT. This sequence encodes CASSVRPGTVRGTEAFF.

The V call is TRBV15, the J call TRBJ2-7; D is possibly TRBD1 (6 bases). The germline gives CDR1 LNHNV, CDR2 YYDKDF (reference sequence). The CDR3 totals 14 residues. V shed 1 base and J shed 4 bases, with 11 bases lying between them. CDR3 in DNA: TGTGCCACCAGCAGAGCCAGGGGTGCTTACGAGCAGTACTTC. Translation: CATSRARGAYEQYF.

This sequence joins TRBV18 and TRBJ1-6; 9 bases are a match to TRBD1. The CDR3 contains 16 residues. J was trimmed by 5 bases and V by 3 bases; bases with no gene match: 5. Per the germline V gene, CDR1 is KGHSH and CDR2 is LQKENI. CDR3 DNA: TGTGCCAGCTCACCCGGGACAGGGACAAATAATTCACCCCTCCACTTT. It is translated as CASSPGTGTNNSPLHF.

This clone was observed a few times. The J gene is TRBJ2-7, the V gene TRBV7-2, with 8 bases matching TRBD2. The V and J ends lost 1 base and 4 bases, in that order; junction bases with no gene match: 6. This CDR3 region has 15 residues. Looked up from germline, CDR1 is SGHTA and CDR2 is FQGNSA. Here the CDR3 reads CASSLVPGGMYEQYF. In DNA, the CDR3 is TGTGCCAGCAGCTTAGTTCCGGGAGGGATGTACGAGCAGTACTTC.

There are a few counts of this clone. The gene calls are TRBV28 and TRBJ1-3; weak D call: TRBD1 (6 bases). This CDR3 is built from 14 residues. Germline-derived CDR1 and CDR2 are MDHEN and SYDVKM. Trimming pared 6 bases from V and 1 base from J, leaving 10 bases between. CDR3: CASRPGQSGNTIYF. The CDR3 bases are TGTGCCAGCAGACCAGGACAGTCTGGAAACACCATATATTTT.

CDR3 residues: CASLLSGRASPGSFF. CDR3 DNA: TGTGCCAGCCTTCTTAGCGGGAGGGCCTCTCCTGGGTCGTTCTTC. The chain is built from TRBV2 and TRBJ2-1; 11 nucleotides align to TRBD2. This CDR3 is 15 amino acids long. V lost 8 bases, J lost 15 bases, and 18 bases stayed unmatched. The germline CDR1 and CDR2 sequences are SNHLY and FYNNEI.

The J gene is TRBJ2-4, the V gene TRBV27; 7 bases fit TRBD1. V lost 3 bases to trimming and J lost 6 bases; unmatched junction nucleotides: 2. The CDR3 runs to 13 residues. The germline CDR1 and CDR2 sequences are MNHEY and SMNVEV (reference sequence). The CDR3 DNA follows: TGTGCCAGCAGTTTGGACAGGTTAAACATTCAGTACTTC. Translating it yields CASSLDRLNIQYF.

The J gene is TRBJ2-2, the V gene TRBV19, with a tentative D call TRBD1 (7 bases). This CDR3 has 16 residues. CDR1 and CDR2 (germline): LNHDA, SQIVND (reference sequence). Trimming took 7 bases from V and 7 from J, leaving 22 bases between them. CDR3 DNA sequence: TGTGCCAGTAACAGGGGAAGGGGAGGAGCAGGCGGGGAGCTGTTTTTT. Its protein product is CASNRGRGGAGGELFF.

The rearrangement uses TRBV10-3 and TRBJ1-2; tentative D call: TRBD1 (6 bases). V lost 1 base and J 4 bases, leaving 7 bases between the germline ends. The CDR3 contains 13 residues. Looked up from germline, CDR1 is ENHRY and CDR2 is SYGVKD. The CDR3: CAISEWGPYGYTF. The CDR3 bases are TGTGCCATCAGTGAGTGGGGGCCCTATGGCTACACCTTC.

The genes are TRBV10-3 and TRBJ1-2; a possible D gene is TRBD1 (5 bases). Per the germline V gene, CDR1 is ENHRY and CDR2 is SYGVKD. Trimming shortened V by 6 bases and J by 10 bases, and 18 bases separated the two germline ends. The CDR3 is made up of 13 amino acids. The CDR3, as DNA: TGTGCCATCAGCGGGGGGGGATATCGCGCCTACACCTTC. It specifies CAISGGGYRAYTF.

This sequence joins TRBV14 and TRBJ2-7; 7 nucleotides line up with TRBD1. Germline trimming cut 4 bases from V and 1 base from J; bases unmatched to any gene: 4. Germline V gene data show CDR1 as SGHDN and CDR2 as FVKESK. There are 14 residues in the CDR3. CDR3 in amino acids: CASSLGQLSYEQYF. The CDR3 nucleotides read TGTGCCAGCAGCCTGGGACAGCTTTCCTACGAGCAGTACTTC. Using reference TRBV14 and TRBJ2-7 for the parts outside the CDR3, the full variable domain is EAGVTQFPSHSVIEKGQTVTLRCDPISGHDNLYWYRRVMGKEIKFLLHFVKESKQDESGMPNNRFLAERTGGTYSTLKVQPAELEDSGVYFCASSLGQLSYEQYFGPGTRLTVT.

The CDR3 DNA sequence: TGTGCCAGCAGGCACAGGTTATCAGAGACCCAGTACTTC. Amino acids: CASRHRLSETQYF. The chain is built from TRBV13 and TRBJ2-5; maybe TRBD1 (5 bases). The germline V gene encodes CDR1 PRHDT and CDR2 FYEKMQ (reference sequence). This CDR3 is 13 amino acids long. Trimming cost V 6 bases and J 4 bases, with 12 bases left between them.

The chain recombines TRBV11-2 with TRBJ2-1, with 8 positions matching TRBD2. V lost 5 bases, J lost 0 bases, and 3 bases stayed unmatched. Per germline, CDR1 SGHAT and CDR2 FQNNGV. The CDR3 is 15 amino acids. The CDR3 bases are TGTGCCAGCAGCGCGGGACTAGACTCCTACAATGAGCAGTTCTTC. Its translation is CASSAGLDSYNEQFF.

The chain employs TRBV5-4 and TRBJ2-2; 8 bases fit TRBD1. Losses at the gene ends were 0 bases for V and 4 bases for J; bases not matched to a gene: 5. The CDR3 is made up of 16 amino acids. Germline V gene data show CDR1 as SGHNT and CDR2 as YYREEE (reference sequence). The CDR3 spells CASSLGDRGLTGELFF. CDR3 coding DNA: TGTGCCAGCAGCTTGGGTGACAGGGGTCTCACCGGGGAGCTGTTTTTT. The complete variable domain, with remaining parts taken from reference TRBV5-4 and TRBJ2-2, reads ETGVTQSPTHLIKTRGQQVTLRCSSQSGHNTVSWYQQALGQGPQFIFQYYREEENGRGNFPPRFSGLQFPNYSSELNVNALELDDSALYLCASSLGDRGLTGELFFGEGSRLTVL.

CDR3 protein: CASSPITGAWGYTF. CDR3 DNA sequence: TGTGCCAGCAGCCCTATAACAGGGGCCTGGGGCTACACCTTC. The J gene is TRBJ1-2, the V gene TRBV5-6; TRBD1 matches 7 bases. The CDR3 has 14 residues. The V gene's germline CDR1 is SGHDT and CDR2 YYEEEE. V shed 4 bases, J shed 8 bases, and the junction held 11 bases outside the gene matches.

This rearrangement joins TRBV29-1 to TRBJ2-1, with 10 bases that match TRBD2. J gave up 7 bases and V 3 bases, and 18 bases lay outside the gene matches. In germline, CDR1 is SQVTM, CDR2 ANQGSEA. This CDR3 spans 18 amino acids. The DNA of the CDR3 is TGCAGCGTTGAGAGGCCTTTACTCAGCGGGAGGGCGACGAATGAGCAGTTCTTC. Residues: CSVERPLLSGRATNEQFF.

The CDR3 DNA follows: TGCGCCAGCATGTGGCAAGATAACTATGGCTACACCTTC. The encoded protein is CASMWQDNYGYTF. The chain joins TRBV23-1 to TRBJ1-2; no clear D gene. TRBV23-1 is placed among ORFs of uncertain function. The CDR3 is 13 amino acids. The V end was cut by 7 bases, the J end by 1 base, with 10 bases between.

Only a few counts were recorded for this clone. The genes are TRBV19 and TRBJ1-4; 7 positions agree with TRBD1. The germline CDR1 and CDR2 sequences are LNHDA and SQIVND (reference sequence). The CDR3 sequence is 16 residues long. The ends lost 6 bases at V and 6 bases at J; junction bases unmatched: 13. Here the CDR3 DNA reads TGTGCCAGTAGCGACCCAGGGGGGACCGAAGATGAAAAACTGTTTTTT. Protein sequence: CASSDPGGTEDEKLFF.

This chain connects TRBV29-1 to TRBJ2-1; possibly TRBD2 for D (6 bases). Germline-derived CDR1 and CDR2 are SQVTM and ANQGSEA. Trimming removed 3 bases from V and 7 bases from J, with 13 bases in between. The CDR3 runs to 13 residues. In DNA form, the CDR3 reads TGCAGCGTTGAGGTATCTAGCGATAATGAGCAGTTCTTC. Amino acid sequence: CSVEVSSDNEQFF.

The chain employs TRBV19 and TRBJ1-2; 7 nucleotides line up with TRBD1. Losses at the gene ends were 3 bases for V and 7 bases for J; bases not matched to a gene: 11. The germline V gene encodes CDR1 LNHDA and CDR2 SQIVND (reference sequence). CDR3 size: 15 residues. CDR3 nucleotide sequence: TGTGCCAGTAGTATTCCAGGGACAGCACTTACTGGCTACACCTTC. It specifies CASSIPGTALTGYTF.

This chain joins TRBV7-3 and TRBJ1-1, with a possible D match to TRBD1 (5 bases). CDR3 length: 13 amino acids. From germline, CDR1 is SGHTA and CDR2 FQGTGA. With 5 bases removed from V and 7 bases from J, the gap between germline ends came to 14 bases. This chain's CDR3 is CASSLGGVGEAFF. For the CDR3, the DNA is TGTGCCAGCAGCCTCGGGGGGGTCGGTGAAGCTTTCTTT.

CDR3 residues: CASSELEAQYF. As DNA, the CDR3 is TGTGCCAGCAGTGAATTGGAGGCCCAGTACTTC. The chain joins TRBV6-1 to TRBJ2-5, with a possible D match to TRBD2 (5 bases). CDR3 size: 11 residues. Germline V gives CDR1 MNHNS, CDR2 SASEGT. V shed 2 bases and J shed 9 bases, with 7 bases lying between them.

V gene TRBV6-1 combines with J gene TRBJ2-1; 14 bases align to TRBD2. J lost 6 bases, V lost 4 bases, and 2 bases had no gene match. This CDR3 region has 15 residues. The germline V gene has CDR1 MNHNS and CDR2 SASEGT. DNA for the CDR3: TGTGCCAGCAGTGTTGGGACTAGCGGGAGCAATGAGCAGTTCTTC. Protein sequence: CASSVGTSGSNEQFF.